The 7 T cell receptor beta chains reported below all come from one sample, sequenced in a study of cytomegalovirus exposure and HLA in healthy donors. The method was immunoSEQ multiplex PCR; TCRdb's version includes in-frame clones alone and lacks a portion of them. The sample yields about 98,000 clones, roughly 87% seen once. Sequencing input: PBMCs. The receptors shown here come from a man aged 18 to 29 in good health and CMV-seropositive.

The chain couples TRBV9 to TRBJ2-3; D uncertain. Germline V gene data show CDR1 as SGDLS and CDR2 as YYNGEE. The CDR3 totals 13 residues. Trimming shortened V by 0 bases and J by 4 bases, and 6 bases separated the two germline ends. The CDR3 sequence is CASSVAIPDTQYF. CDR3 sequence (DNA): TGTGCCAGCAGCGTAGCCATTCCAGATACGCAGTATTTT. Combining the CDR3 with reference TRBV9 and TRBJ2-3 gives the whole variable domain DSGVTQTPKHLITATGQRVTLRCSPRSGDLSVYWYQQSLDQGLQFLIQYYNGEERAKGNILERFSAQQFPDLHSELNLSSLELGDSALYFCASSVAIPDTQYFGPGTRLTVL.

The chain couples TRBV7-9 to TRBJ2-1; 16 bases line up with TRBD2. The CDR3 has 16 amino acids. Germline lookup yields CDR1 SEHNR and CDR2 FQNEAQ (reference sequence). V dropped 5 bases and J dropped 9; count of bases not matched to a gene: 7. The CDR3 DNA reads TGTGCCAGCAGCCAAGCCGGGACTAGCGGGAGGGTTGAGCAGTTCTTC. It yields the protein CASSQAGTSGRVEQFF.

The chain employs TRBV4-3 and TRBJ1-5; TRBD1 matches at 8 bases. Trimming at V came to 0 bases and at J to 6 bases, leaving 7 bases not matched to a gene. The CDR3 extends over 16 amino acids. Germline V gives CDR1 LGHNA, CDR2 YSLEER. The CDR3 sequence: CASSQDHIRGLQPQHF. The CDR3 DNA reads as TGCGCCAGCAGCCAAGATCATATCAGGGGGCTTCAGCCCCAGCATTTT.

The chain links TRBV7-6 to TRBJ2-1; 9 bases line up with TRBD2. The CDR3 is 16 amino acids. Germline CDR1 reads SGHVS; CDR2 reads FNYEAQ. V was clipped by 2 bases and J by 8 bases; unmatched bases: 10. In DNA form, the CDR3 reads TGTGCCAGCAGCTTATTAGGCGGGAGGGCCTATGATGAGCAGTTCTTC. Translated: CASSLLGGRAYDEQFF.

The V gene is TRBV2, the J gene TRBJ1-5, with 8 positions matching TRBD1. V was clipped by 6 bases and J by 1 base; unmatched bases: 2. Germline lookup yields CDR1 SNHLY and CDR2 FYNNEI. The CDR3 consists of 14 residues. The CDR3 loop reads CASRRTGSNQPQHF. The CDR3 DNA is TGTGCCAGCAGAAGGACAGGGAGCAATCAGCCCCAGCATTTT.

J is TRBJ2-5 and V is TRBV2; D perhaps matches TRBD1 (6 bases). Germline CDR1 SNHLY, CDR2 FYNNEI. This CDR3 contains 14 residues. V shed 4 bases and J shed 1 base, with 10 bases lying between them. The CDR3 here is CASSVWTAQETQYF. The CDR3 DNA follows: TGTGCCAGCAGTGTTTGGACAGCCCAAGAGACCCAGTACTTC.

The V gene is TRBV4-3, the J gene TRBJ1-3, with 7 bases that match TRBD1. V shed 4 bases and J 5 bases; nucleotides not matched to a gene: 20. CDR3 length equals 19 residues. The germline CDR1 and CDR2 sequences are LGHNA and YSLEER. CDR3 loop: CASSRLPSPGTASRNTIYF. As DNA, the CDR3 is TGCGCCAGCAGCCGACTACCTTCCCCGGGGACAGCCTCACGAAACACCATATATTTT.